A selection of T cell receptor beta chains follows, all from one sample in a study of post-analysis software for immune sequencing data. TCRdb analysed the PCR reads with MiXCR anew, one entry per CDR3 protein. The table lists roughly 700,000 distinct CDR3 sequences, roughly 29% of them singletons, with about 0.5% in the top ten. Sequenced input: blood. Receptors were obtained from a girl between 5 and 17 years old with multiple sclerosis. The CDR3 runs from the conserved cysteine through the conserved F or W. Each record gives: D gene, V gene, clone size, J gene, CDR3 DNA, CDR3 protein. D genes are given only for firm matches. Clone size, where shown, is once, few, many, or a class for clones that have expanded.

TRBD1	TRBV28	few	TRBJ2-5	TGTGCCAGCCCTTTACACGAGGCTATACCGGACAGGGGGCAAGAGACCCAGTACTTC	CASPLHEAIPDRGQETQYF
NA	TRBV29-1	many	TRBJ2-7	TGCAGCGTTGTTACCGGAATCTACGAGCAGTACTTC	CSVVTGIYEQYF
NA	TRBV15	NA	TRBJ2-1	TGTGCCACACCAAGGACGGATGAGCAGTTCTTC	CATPRTDEQFF
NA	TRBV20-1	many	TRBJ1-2	TGCAGTGCTCCGGACCGGAAGAATGGCTACACCTTC	CSAPDRKNGYTF
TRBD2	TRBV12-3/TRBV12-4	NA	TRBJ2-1	TGTGCCAGCAGTTTTAGCGGGGGGCCGAGTGAGCAGTTCTTC	CASSFSGGPSEQFF
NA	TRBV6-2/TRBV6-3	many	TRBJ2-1	TGTGCCAGCAGTTACTCACGGAGGCAGTTCTTC	CASSYSRRQFF
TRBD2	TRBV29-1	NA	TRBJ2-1	TGCAGCGCTGAAGCCCCGCGGGGGGGCTCCTACAATGAGCAGTTCTTC	CSAEAPRGGSYNEQFF
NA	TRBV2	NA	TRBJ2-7	TGTGCCAGCAGTCGACTAGGAGCCTACGAGCAGTACTTC	CASSRLGAYEQYF
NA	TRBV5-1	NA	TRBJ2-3	TGCGCCAGCAGCAACCAGCTGCCGGGGGCCGGCACAGATACGCAGTATTTT	CASSNQLPGAGTDTQYF
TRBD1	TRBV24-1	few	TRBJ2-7	TGTGCCACCAGTGAAAGTGGACAGGGACGGCAGTACTTC	CATSESGQGRQYF
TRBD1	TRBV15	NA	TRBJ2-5	TGTGCCACCAGCAGAGAACGAGGACAGGGGGGAGAGACCCAGTACTTC	CATSRERGQGGETQYF
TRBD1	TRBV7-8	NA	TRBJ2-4	TGTGCCAGCAGCCAACGGACAGGTGGACCCAAAAACATTCAGTACTTC	CASSQRTGGPKNIQYF
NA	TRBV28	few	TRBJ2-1	TGTGCCAGCAGTGGCGGGGCCTACAATGAGCAGTTCTTC	CASSGGAYNEQFF
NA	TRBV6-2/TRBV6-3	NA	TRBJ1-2	TGTGCCAGCAGTTACCCCAGCGGACAGACCGAATATTTAGGTGGCTACACCTTC	CASSYPSGQTEYLGGYTF
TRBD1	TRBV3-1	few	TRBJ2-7	TGTGCCAGCAGCCTAAACCGGGACAGGTCTTCCGAGCAGTACTTC	CASSLNRDRSSEQYF
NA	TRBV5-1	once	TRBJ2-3	TGCGCCAGCAGCTCCTGGACTACCACCCTAACAGATACGCAGTATTTT	CASSSWTTTLTDTQYF
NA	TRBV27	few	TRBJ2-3	TGTGCCAGCAGTTTATACCCCGTCCAGGGCCCCAGCACAGATACGCAGTATTTT	CASSLYPVQGPSTDTQYF
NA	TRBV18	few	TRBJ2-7	TGTGCCAGCTCACCACAGGGACTGAATTCCGCCGAGCAGTACTTC	CASSPQGLNSAEQYF
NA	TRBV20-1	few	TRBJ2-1	TGCAGTGCCGCGGGAAGCTCCTACAATGAGCAGTTCTTC	CSAAGSSYNEQFF
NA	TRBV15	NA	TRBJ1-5	TGTGCCACCAGCAGACAATTCGGGGCCCTAAATAGCAATCAGCCCCAGCATTTT	CATSRQFGALNSNQPQHF
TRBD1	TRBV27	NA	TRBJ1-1	TGTGCCAGCAGTCTTACCGGGACAGGGTTGTGGTACACTGAAGCTTTCTTT	CASSLTGTGLWYTEAFF
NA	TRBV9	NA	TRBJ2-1	TGTGCCAGCAGCGTAGAAATAGCGGCCTACAATGAGCAGTTCTTC	CASSVEIAAYNEQFF
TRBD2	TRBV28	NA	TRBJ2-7	TGTGCCAGCATCACGGGCGGGGGGAGCTCCTACGAGCAGTACTTC	CASITGGGSSYEQYF
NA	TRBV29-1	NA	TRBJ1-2	TGCAGCGTTGAGTACGCCGCGGATGGCTTCACCTTC	CSVEYAADGFTF
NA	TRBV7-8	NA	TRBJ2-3	TGTGCCAGCAGCTTAGCGCCGGGAACCACAGATACGCAGTATTTT	CASSLAPGTTDTQYF
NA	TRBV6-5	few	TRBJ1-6	TGTGCCAGCAGGCCAGAGAGGACAGCTTCACCCCTCCACTTT	CASRPERTASPLHF
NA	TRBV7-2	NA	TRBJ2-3	TGTGCCAGCAGCCTCGACAGTTATCCGACAGATACGCAGTATTTT	CASSLDSYPTDTQYF
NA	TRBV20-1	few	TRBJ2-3	TGCAGTGCTATCTCCAGCTCCCCAGATACGCAGTATTTT	CSAISSSPDTQYF
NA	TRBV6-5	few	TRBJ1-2	TGTGCCTGCAGGGAGGCGAGTGGCTACACCTTC	CACREASGYTF
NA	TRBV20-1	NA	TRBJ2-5	TGCAGTGCTAGACTGCAGGGAGTGGAGACCCAGTACTTC	CSARLQGVETQYF
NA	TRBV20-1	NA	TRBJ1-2	TGCAGTGCATCCCAAGGGGAAGGCTATGGCTACACCTTC	CSASQGEGYGYTF
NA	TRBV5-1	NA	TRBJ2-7	TGCGCCAGCAGCTTAAATTCGGCAAAGATAGGTGAGCAGTACTTC	CASSLNSAKIGEQYF
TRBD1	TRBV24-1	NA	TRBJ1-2	TGTGCCACCAGTGATTTGCGGACAGGGGAAGATGGCTACACCTTC	CATSDLRTGEDGYTF
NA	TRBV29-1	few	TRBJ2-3	TGCAGCGTCGAGAGGCAGGGGAGGGGAGATACGCAGTATTTT	CSVERQGRGDTQYF
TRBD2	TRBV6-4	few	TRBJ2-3	TGTGCCAGCAGTCCGCGGACTAGCGGCCCAGATACGCAGTATTTT	CASSPRTSGPDTQYF
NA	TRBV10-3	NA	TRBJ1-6	TGTGCCATCAGTGAGTTGGGCTCGAGCTCCTATAATTCACCCCTCCACTTT	CAISELGSSSYNSPLHF
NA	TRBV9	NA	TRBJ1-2	TGTGCCAGCAGCGTCCGGGACTTGGGGGCAGTTAACTATGGCTACACCTTC	CASSVRDLGAVNYGYTF
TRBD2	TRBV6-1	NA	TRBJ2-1	TGTGCCAGCAGTGGGACTAGCGGGCTCTCCTACAATGAGCAGTTCTTC	CASSGTSGLSYNEQFF
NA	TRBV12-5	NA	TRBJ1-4	TGTGCTAGCCGCTCCTTGGAAAAACTGTTTTTT	CASRSLEKLFF
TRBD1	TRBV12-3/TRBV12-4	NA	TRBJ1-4	TGTGCCAGCGCAAAACAGGGGGGAAGGCATGAAAAACTGTTTTTT	CASAKQGGRHEKLFF
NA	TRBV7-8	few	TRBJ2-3	TGTGCCAGCAGCTTAGCTTTCTCCCGCACAGATACGCAGTATTTT	CASSLAFSRTDTQYF
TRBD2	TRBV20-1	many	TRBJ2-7	TGCAGTGCTAGCCAGCCCTATAGCCTAGCGGGAGGGCATCCCAACGAGCAGTACTTC	CSASQPYSLAGGHPNEQYF
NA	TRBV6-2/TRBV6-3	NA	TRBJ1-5	TGTGCCAGCAGTTACGATGACCATCAGCCCCAGCATTTT	CASSYDDHQPQHF
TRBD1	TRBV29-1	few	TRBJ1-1	TGCAGCGCTCCCCGACAGGGATTGGACACTGAAGCTTTCTTT	CSAPRQGLDTEAFF
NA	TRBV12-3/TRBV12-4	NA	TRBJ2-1	TGTGCCAGCAGCTACAGTCCCAATGAGCAGTTCTTC	CASSYSPNEQFF
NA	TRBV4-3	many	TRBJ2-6	TGCGCCAGCAGCCAAGAGATAACAGCCAACTCTGGGGCCAACGTCCTGACTTTC	CASSQEITANSGANVLTF
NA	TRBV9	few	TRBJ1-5	TGTGCCAGCAGCGTAGGTCTGTATAGCAATCAGCCCCAGCATTTT	CASSVGLYSNQPQHF
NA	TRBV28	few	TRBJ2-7	TGTGCCAGCAGTTTAGGTGGCGTGGGACGGGGGGAGCAGTACTTC	CASSLGGVGRGEQYF
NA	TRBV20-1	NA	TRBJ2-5	TGCAGTATAAGCAGGGCCTACCGGGAGACCCAGTACTTC	CSISRAYRETQYF
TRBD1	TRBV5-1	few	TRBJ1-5	TGCGCCAGCAGCTCCGGGACAGGGGCCGATCAGCCCCAGCATTTT	CASSSGTGADQPQHF
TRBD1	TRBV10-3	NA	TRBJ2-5	TGTGCCATCAGTGATTCAGGGGGCCACCAAGAGACCCAGTACTTC	CAISDSGGHQETQYF